This TCR beta chain was captured in a study of vaccination effects on CD4 cells after COVID-19. About the research overall: All participants had two doses of either the BNT162b2 or mRNA-1273 vaccine. Whole-study findings and limits: Long after vaccination, the clones induced by infection and by vaccine shrank markedly in size. Few convalescent patients, and no early post-infection timepoints, were available to the study.

Profiling relied on immunoSEQ multiplex PCR, and the TCRdb table lists in-frame clones only, not all of them. Of approximately 23,000 clones in the sample, approximately 70% were seen once. Expansion with viral peptide pools was applied to antigen-specific CD4+ T cells by the ViraFEST assay prior to sequencing. Subsequent to less than 13 days of culture, CD4+ T cells were isolated. Nucleocapsid antibody tests were negative, and the vaccine recipients had no prior SARS-CoV-2 infection. Researchers swapped half the medium for IL-2 medium on both days 3 and 7. V was clipped by 5 bases and J by 9 bases, with 19 bases between them. The CDR3 runs to 13 residues. The germline V gene encodes CDR1 SQVTM and CDR2 ANQGSEA. On this clone: Its antigen is as yet unknown.

The specimen was CD4+ T cells from PBMCs cultured with HCoV-NL63 spike peptides, collected before COVID-19 vaccination. The genes are TRBV29-1 and TRBJ1-2; D possibly corresponds to TRBD1 (6 bases). This TCR was recovered from a human donor who received a COVID-19 vaccine. In DNA, the CDR3 is TGCAGCGTTCCCTTACTTGACAGGAGGAGCTACACCTTC. This gives the protein CSVPLLDRRSYTF.